A selection of T cell receptor beta chains follows, all from one sample in a study of blood T cell repertoires in COVID-19. Assay: immunoSEQ multiplex PCR; the TCRdb copy retains only in-frame clones and omits some. Found here are about 200,000 clones, 80% to 90% of them singletons; the top ten hold 4.4%. The sample taken for sequencing was peripheral blood. All receptors come from a man over 45 with acute or convalescent COVID-19. The CDR3 runs from the conserved cysteine through the conserved F or W. The D gene is left open where the match is weak. A clone size is listed for some rows: how often the clone was seen (once, few, many), or a class if it is expanded.

clone size	D gene	J gene	V gene	CDR3 DNA	CDR3 protein
NA	NA	TRBJ1-1	TRBV28	TGTGCCAGCACGTTAGGGGACCGGGGGGTGGCTGAAGCTTTCTTT	CASTLGDRGVAEAFF
NA	TRBD1	TRBJ1-6	TRBV3-1/TRBV3-2	TGTGCCAGCAGCCAACCTTATCGACAGGGGGCTATGAATTCACCCCTCCACTTT	CASSQPYRQGAMNSPLHF
few	NA	TRBJ1-6	TRBV6-5	TGTGCCAGCAGTTACTCGGGGCAGGGCGCGTCACCCCTCCACTTT	CASSYSGQGASPLHF
few	TRBD1	TRBJ2-1	TRBV6-5	TGTGCCAGCAGTAAGGACAGGGCTCGCTACAATGAGCAGTTCTTC	CASSKDRARYNEQFF
NA	TRBD1	TRBJ1-6	TRBV6-5	TGTGCCAGCAGTCTCGACAGGGGGAATTCACCCCTCCACTTT	CASSLDRGNSPLHF
NA	NA	TRBJ1-2	TRBV7-9	TGTGCCAGCAGCTTGCGGGGGTGGGACTATGGCTACACCTTC	CASSLRGWDYGYTF
NA	NA	TRBJ1-6	TRBV11-2	TGTGCCAGCAGCTTAACGGGGGATCGATCACCCCTCCACTTT	CASSLTGDRSPLHF
NA	NA	TRBJ1-4	TRBV25-1	TGTGCCAGCAGTGAACGGGCAGGGTCTGACGAAAAACTGTTTTTT	CASSERAGSDEKLFF
NA	NA	TRBJ1-4	TRBV2	TGTGCCAGCAGTCAGGGAGGGGGGTATGAAAAACTGTTTTTT	CASSQGGGYEKLFF
NA	NA	TRBJ1-5	TRBV10-2	TGCGCCAGCAGTGAGCAGGGGTCCCAGCAGCCCCAGCATTTT	CASSEQGSQQPQHF
NA	TRBD1	TRBJ2-2	TRBV7-9	TGTGCCAGCAGCTTAGTCCGGACAGGGGGCCCCGGGGAGCTGTTTTTT	CASSLVRTGGPGELFF
NA	TRBD1	TRBJ2-2	TRBV7-3	TGTGCCAGCAGCTTAATCGGGACAGGGGCTACCGGGGAGCTGTTTTTT	CASSLIGTGATGELFF
NA	TRBD1	TRBJ1-1	TRBV7-8	TGTGCCAGCAACGGACAGGGGCAAATGAACACTGAAGCTTTCTTT	CASNGQGQMNTEAFF
NA	NA	TRBJ1-5	TRBV6-1	TGTGCCAGCAGTGAACAGGCAGGCGATAGCAATCAGCCCCAGCATTTT	CASSEQAGDSNQPQHF